Given below is one T cell receptor (beta chain) in context. The table lists this clone with a few counts. The specificity of this receptor is unknown. No base quality values were provided; no much bigger clone lies one nucleotide off. Library method: the immunoSEQ multiplex PCR assay. This immuneACCESS table, as held by TCRdb, lists in-frame sequences with V and J called but not all clones. Of the missing ones, under half trace to an unresolved V gene in checked studies; the others have no known cause. The sample data list about 85,000 clones, and about 95% of these were observed just once. Roughly 0.25% of the sample is held by the ten biggest clonotypes. The record originates from a study of technical replicates of blood from a few donors (TCRdb year 2017). The CDR3 contains 14 residues, cysteine and phenylalanine counted. Only the CDR3 DNA is retained, 42 bases long and in frame from the first base. Cut back by 0 bases and 0 bases, the V and J ends lie 8 bases apart. CDR1 and CDR2 are drawn from the germline V gene (reference sequence): GTSNPN, SVGIG.

Recombination joined TRBV30 with TRBJ1-1; no D gene is confidently identified. The specimen sequenced was T cells isolated from PBMCs. This TCR was sampled from a human donor in good health. At the DNA level, the sequence is TGTGCCTGGAGTGTACTCAATCTGAACACTGAAGCTTTCTTT. It encodes CAWSVLNLNTEAFF.